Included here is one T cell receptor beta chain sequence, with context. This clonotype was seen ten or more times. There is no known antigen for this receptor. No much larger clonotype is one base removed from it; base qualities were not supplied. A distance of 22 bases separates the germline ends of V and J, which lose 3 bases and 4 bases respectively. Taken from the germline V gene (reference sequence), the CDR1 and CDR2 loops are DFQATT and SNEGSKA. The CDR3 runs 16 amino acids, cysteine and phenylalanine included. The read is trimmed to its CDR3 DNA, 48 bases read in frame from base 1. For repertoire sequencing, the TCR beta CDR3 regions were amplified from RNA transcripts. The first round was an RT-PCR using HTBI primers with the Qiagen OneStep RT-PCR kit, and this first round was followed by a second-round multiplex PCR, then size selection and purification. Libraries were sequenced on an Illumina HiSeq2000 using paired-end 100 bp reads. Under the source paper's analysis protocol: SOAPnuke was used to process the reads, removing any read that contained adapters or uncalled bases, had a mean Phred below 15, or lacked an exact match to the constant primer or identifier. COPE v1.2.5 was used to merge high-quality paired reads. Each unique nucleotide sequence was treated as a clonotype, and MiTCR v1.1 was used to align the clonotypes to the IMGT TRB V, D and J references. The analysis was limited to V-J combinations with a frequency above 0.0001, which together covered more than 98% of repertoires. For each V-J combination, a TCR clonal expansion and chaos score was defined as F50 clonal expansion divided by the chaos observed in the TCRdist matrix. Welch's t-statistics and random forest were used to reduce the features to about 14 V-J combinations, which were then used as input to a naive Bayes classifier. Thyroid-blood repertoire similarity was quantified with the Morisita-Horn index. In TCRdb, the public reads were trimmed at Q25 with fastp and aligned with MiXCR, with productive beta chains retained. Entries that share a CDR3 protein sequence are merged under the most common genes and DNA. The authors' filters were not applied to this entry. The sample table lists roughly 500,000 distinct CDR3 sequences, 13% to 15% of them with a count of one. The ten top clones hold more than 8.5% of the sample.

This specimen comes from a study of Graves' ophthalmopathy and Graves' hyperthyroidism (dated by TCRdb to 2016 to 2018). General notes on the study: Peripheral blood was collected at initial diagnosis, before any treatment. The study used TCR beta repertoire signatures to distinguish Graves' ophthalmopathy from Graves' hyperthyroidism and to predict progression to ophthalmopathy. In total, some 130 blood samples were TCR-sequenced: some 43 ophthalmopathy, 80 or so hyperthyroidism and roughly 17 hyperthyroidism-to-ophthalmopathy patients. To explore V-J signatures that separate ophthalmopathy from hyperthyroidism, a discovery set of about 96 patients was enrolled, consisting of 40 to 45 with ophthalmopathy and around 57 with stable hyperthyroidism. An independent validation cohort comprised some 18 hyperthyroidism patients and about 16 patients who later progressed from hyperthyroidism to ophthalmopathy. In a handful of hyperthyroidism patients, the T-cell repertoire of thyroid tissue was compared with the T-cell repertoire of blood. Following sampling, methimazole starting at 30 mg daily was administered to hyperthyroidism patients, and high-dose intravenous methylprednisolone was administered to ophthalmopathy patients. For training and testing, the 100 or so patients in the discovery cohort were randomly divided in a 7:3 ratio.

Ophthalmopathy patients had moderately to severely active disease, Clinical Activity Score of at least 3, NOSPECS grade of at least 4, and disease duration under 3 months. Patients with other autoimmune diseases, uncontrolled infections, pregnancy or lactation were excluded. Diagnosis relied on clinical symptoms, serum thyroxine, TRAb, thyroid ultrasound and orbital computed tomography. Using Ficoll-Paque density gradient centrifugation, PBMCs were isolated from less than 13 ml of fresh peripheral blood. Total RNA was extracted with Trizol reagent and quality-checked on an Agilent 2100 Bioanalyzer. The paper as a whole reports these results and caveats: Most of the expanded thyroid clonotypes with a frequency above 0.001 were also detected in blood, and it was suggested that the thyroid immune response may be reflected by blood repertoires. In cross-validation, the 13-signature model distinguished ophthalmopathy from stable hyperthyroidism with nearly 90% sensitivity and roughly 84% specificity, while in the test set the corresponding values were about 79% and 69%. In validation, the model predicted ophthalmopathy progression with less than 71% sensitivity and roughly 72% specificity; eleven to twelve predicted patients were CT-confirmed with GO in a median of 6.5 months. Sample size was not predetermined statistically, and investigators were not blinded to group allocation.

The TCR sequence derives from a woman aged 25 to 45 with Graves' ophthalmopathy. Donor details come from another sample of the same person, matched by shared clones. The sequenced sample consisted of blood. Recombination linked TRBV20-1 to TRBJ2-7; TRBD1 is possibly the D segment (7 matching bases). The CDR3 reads CSARGGSGQRPYEQYF. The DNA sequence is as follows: TGCAGTGCTAGGGGGGGATCGGGACAGAGGCCTTACGAGCAGTACTTC.